Listed here are 10 T cell receptor beta chains from one sample, sequenced in a study of CD8+CD57+ T cells in acquired aplastic anemia. Profiles of TCR beta VDJ and CDR3 were generated from a genomic DNA template. TCRdb re-analysed the reads in MiXCR, keeping a single row per CDR3 protein. The sample has just over 400,000 distinct CDR3 sequences; just under 70% are singletons. Material for sequencing was sorted CD4+, CD8+, or CD8+CD57+ T cells (not recorded which) from PBMCs. The origin of the receptors is a human donor in good health, serving as a control.

V usage is TRBV20-1 and J usage is TRBJ1-2; D is possibly TRBD1 (6 bases). V was pared by 2 bases and J by 4 bases, with 17 bases between. The CDR3 extends over 15 amino acids. From germline, CDR1 is DFQATT and CDR2 SNEGSKA (reference sequence). CDR3 protein: CSARPNRVSGYGYTF. CDR3 sequence (DNA): TGCAGTGCTAGACCAAACAGGGTCTCTGGCTATGGCTACACCTTC.

This clonotype was observed at least ten times. The chain recombines TRBV15 with TRBJ1-2; a weak D match, TRBD1 (5 bases). CDR3 length: 13 residues. V was pared by 2 bases and J by 6 bases, with 10 bases between. The germline V gene has CDR1 LNHNV and CDR2 YYDKDF (reference sequence). The CDR3 coding sequence is TGTGCCACCAGCAGACGGGACGTGAATGGCTACACCTTC. Translation gives CATSRRDVNGYTF.

This clonotype was recorded many times. V is TRBV3-1 and J is TRBJ1-5, with D possibly being TRBD1 (5 bases). Germline CDR1 and CDR2: LGHDT and YNNKEL (reference sequence). The CDR3 sequence is 16 residues long. Trimming took off 5 bases at V and 4 bases at J, with 18 bases between the two ends. The CDR3 sequence: CASSGDSSDGNQPQHF. CDR3 nucleotide sequence: TGTGCCAGCAGCGGGGACTCGAGCGACGGGAATCAGCCCCAGCATTTT.

In its sample, this clonotype was seen many times. The V call is TRBV15, the J call TRBJ2-7, with 10 bases matching TRBD1. Germline values: CDR1 LNHNV, CDR2 YYDKDF (reference sequence). The CDR3 is made up of 15 amino acids. J gave up 5 bases and V 0 bases, and 4 bases lay outside the gene matches. The CDR3 region has the DNA TGTGCCACCAGCAGAGATTGGGACAGGGGCAACGAGCAGTACTTC. Its translation: CATSRDWDRGNEQYF. The whole variable domain, filled in from reference TRBV15 and TRBJ2-7, reads DAMVIQNPRYQVTQFGKPVTLSCSQTLNHNVMYWYQQKSSQAPKLLFHYYDKDFNNEADTPDNFQSRRPNTSFCFLDIRSPGLGDTAMYLCATSRDWDRGNEQYFGPGTRLTVT.

The chain has TRBV5-1 and TRBJ2-3; 8 bases align to TRBD2. The ends lost 0 bases at V and 4 bases at J; junction bases unmatched: 10. Germline V CDR1 and CDR2: SGHRS, YFSETQ. The CDR3 length is 17 residues. CDR3 protein: CASSLEGSGGVADTQYF. CDR3 DNA sequence: TGCGCCAGCAGCTTGGAGGGCAGCGGGGGTGTGGCAGATACGCAGTATTTT.

The chain carries TRBV29-1 and TRBJ1-5; TRBD1 agrees at 8 bases. Germline CDR1 and CDR2: SQVTM and ANQGSEA. The CDR3 totals 14 residues. The V and J ends lost 6 bases and 3 bases, in that order; junction bases with no gene match: 7. The CDR3 protein is CSVGTGANNQPQHF. DNA for the CDR3: TGCAGCGTGGGGACAGGCGCCAACAATCAGCCCCAGCATTTT.

This clonotype was detected many times. A read error is likely, as this CDR3 ends without the conserved phenylalanine or tryptophan. V is TRBV7-2 and J is TRBJ1-1; D ambiguous. The V gene's germline CDR1 is SGHTA and CDR2 FQGNSA. With 1 base removed from V and 0 bases from J, the gap between germline ends came to 9 bases. The CDR3 is 15 residues long. The CDR3 loop is CASSLVRNMNTEAFL. CDR3 bases: TGTGCCAGCAGCTTAGTTCGCAACATGAACACTGAAGCTTTCCTT.

With regard to this clonotype: One base away lies a much larger clone, so this may be a sequencing read error. The gene calls are TRBV4-3 and TRBJ2-2; 10 nucleotides match TRBD1. The V segment lost 4 bases and the J segment 6 bases; nucleotides outside the gene matches: 8. This CDR3 has 16 amino acids. CDR1 and CDR2 (germline): LGHNA, YSLEER. The CDR3 DNA is TGCGCCAGCAGCCGTTACGGGACAGGGGTTTCCGGGGAGCTGTTTTTT. Its protein product is CASSRYGTGVSGELFF.

The chain couples TRBV2 to TRBJ2-1; 7 bases map to TRBD1. Germline values: CDR1 SNHLY, CDR2 FYNNEI. CDR3 length: 13 residues. Trimming removed 6 bases from V and 4 bases from J; junction bases left unmatched: 3. The CDR3 loop reads CASRTGQYNEQFF. In DNA, the CDR3 is TGTGCCAGCAGGACGGGACAGTACAATGAGCAGTTCTTC.

Ten or more counts support this clonotype. J is TRBJ1-3 and V is TRBV11-2, with D unresolved. CDR1 and CDR2 from the germline V gene are SGHAT and FQNNGV. This CDR3 has 16 residues. Trimming took 5 bases from V and 1 from J, leaving 15 bases between them. The CDR3 DNA is TGTGCCAGCAGCCGGGATCTACAAGATTCTGGAAACACCATATATTTT. Its protein is CASSRDLQDSGNTIYF.